This T cell receptor beta chain was captured in a study of T cell responses to AZD1222 COVID-19 vaccine. CDR3 length: 13 amino acids. V lost 2 bases to trimming and J lost 8 bases, with 13 bases between them. Germline assignment: CDR1 SGHRS and CDR2 YFSETQ. There are a few counts of this clone. The antigen remains unidentified. The repertoire was sequenced with immunoSEQ multiplex PCR; TCRdb's copy has only in-frame clones and lacks some. The table records some 200,000 clones, around 89% of them present only once. Overall study results and limits: In a largely white British group with more females than males, clonal diversity was possibly underestimated. Spike-specific TCR breadth rose after two AZD1222 doses, and depth rose as well.

The sample in question was peripheral blood, obtained 28 days after the second AZD1222 dose. The chain recombines TRBV5-1 with TRBJ1-1; D is possibly TRBD1 (6 bases). The TCR sequence derives from an adult who received the AZD1222 COVID-19 vaccine. Here the CDR3 DNA reads TGCGCCAGCAGCTTTTCCCAGGACAGCGAAGCTTTCTTT. Its protein product is CASSFSQDSEAFF.